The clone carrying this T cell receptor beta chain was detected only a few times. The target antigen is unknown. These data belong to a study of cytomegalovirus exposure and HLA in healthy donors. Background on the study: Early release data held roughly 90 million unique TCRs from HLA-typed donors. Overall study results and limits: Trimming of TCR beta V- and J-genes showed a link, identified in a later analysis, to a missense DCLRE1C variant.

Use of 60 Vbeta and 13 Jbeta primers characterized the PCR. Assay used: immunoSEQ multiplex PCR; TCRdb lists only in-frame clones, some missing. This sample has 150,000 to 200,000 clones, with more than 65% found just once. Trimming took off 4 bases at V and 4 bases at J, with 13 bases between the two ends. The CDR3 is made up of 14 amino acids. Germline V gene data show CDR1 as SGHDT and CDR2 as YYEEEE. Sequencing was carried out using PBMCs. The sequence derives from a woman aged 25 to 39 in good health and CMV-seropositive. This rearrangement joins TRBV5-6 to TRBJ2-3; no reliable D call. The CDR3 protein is CASSRLGRADTQYF. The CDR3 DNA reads TGTGCCAGCAGCCGATTAGGTCGGGCAGATACGCAGTATTTT.